Sequencing of this TCR beta chain was carried out in a study of blood T cell repertoires in COVID-19 (dated by TCRdb to the early 2020s). As for the study more broadly: Samples covering the acute and convalescent phases of COVID-19 were provided by collaborators in the United States, Italy and Spain. The prospective study material was composed of cDNA or gDNA derived from T cells, B-cell-depleted T cells, or PBMCs. Subjects who had been exposed to COVID-19, were actively infected with it, or had recovered from it provided the deeply sampled blood TCRbeta repertoires that made up the dataset. The repertoires were made available in a free public database intended to serve as a resource for research on the immune response to SARS-CoV-2. Samples came from the ongoing ImmuneRACE study (first 160 participants) plus 1,254 subjects from 6 global collaborators. A de-identified subject ID, COVID-19 status, age in years and sex were almost always included in the sample metadata. Where HLA class I and class II types were available, the types were taken from metadata supplied by the sample provider, not from assay-based typing.

Each collaborating institution followed its own protocols to collect whole blood in K2EDTA tubes. For TCRbeta analysis, collaborators shipped samples in one of three forms: frozen whole blood, isolated PBMCs, or DNA extracted from either of those sample types. TCRbeta CDR3 regions were amplified from genomic DNA by means of the immunoSEQ Assay, a bias-controlled multiplex PCR. On the authors' methods: Nucleated cell counts per sample were estimated from amplification of reference gene primers within the assay. Sequence reads were collapsed and filtered to measure the absolute abundance of every unique TCRbeta CDR3 rearrangement. Productive Simpson clonality was computed per sample as the square root of Simpson's diversity index over productive rearrangements. TCRdb stores this immuneACCESS table with in-frame sequences only. Part of the clones is absent; in the studies checked, under half of the shortfall reflects unresolved V genes, and no reason is known for the rest. V, J and clone size are those of that table, while D and trimming were read from the DNA. For this sample the table gives around 300,000 clones, of which roughly 89% were detected only once. Clones ranked in the top ten supply less than 2.5% of the sample.

V is shortened by 3 bases, J by 2 bases, and the region joining them spans 19 bases. The CDR3 starts with the cysteine, ends with the phenylalanine, and has 17 residues. The read is trimmed to its CDR3 DNA, 51 bases read in frame from base 1. The germline V gene sets CDR1 to KGHSH and CDR2 to LQKENI. Results the study describes overall, beyond this receptor: The quantity of clinical and demographic metadata differed by source and by participant and was supplied without curation.

This clone has only a few counts. Its recognized antigen is unknown. Per-base qualities were not stored, and no clone one base away is much larger. Recombination joined TRBV18 with TRBJ2-5, with TRBD2 perhaps the D gene, on 5 matching bases. This clonotype was obtained from a man aged 50 to 59 with acute or convalescent COVID-19. The material sequenced was peripheral blood. The sequence in DNA is TGTGCCAGCTCACCCGTAACATTCGGGGAGTCACAAGAGACCCAGTACTTC. Its protein is CASSPVTFGESQETQYF.